Listed here are 5 T cell receptor beta chains from one sample, sequenced in a study of T-cell memory formation after mild COVID-19. TCRdb re-called the 5' RACE reads with MiXCR, one entry per CDR3 protein. The data contain about 440,000 distinct CDR3 sequences, about 20% of them singletons. Sequences were obtained from PBMCs or a T cell subset sorted from them (not recorded which). The receptors originated from an adult woman who had mild COVID-19 (a few samples of this study predate the infection). Cell type and time point are not known.

The rearrangement uses TRBV27 and TRBJ2-2; D gene ambiguous. This CDR3 region has 15 residues. CDR1 and CDR2 from the germline V gene are MNHEY and SMNVEV (reference sequence). Trimming removed 3 bases at V and 3 bases at J, with 11 bases between. The CDR3 here is CASSFGTSDTGELFF. The CDR3 DNA is TGTGCCAGCAGTTTTGGCACGAGTGACACCGGGGAGCTGTTTTTT.

J is TRBJ2-3 and V is TRBV24-1; 8 positions match TRBD2. Germline CDR1 and CDR2: KGHDR and SFDVKD. The CDR3 has 14 amino acids. V lost 9 bases, J lost 2 bases, and 6 bases stayed unmatched. This CDR3 reads CATQSGSVTDTQYF. In DNA form, the CDR3 reads TGTGCCACCCAAAGCGGGAGTGTCACAGATACGCAGTATTTT.

This rearrangement joins TRBV7-9 to TRBJ2-1; 7 bases line up with TRBD1. There are 16 residues in the CDR3. From germline, CDR1 is SEHNR and CDR2 FQNEAQ (reference sequence). The trim removed 9 bases at V and 9 bases at J, leaving 20 bases unmatched. The DNA of the CDR3 is TGTGCCAGTCCCCCCCGGGGAGATCAGGGGGTTATTGAGCAGTTCTTC. It encodes CASPPRGDQGVIEQFF.

The chain joins TRBV4-2 to TRBJ2-1, with D hard to call. V was cut by 0 bases and J by 3 bases, with 6 bases left in between. CDR3 length: 14 residues. The germline CDR1 and CDR2 sequences are LGHNA and YNFKEQ. CDR3: CASSQEQLYNEQFF. CDR3 nucleotide sequence: TGTGCCAGCAGCCAAGAACAGCTCTACAATGAGCAGTTCTTC.

The chain has TRBV3-1 and TRBJ2-1, with a tentative D call TRBD2 (6 bases). Trimming removed 0 bases at V and 7 bases at J, with 13 bases between. Germline V gives CDR1 LGHDT, CDR2 YNNKEL (reference sequence). The CDR3 length is 15 residues. The CDR3 loop reads CASSQDVVAVNEQFF. CDR3 coding DNA: TGTGCCAGCAGCCAAGATGTTGTAGCGGTAAATGAGCAGTTCTTC.